What follows are 29 T cell receptor beta chains derived from one specimen sequenced in a study of glioma-infiltrating T cells. Using RNA template, CDR3s of TCR alpha and beta were amplified with iRepertoire arm-PCR. TCRdb re-called the multiplex PCR reads with MiXCR, one entry per CDR3 protein. The table records 100,000 to 150,000 distinct CDR3 sequences, roughly a quarter of them present only once. The sequencing input was glioma tissue, nonneoplastic brain tissue, or PBMCs (not recorded which). These receptors were taken from a human donor with low-grade glioma or glioblastoma, undergoing nonglioma brain surgery, or in good health (not recorded which).

The chain combines TRBV7-2 with TRBJ2-3; tentative D call: TRBD1 (5 bases). The CDR3 length is 12 residues. Trimming pared 1 base from V and 9 bases from J, leaving 8 bases between. The germline CDR1 and CDR2 sequences are SGHTA and FQGNSA. In nucleotides, the CDR3 is TGTGCCAGCAGCTTAGAAGGGGCCACGCAGTATTTT. Translated, it gives CASSLEGATQYF.

This chain uses TRBV10-3 with TRBJ1-5, with D possibly TRBD1 on 6 matching bases. From germline, CDR1 is ENHRY and CDR2 SYGVKD. Trimming left V 4 bases short and J 5 bases short, with 9 bases between. The CDR3 spans 13 residues. The CDR3 protein is CAISVRGDQPQHF. The CDR3 nucleotides are TGTGCCATCAGTGTTAGGGGGGATCAGCCCCAGCATTTT.

J is TRBJ2-1 and V is TRBV6-1; 8 bases are shared with TRBD1. Trimming at V came to 7 bases and at J to 7 bases, leaving 12 bases not matched to a gene. The CDR3 covers 15 residues. Germline V lookup: CDR1 MNHNS, CDR2 SASEGT. The CDR3 loop reads CASNEGPGGINEQFF. The CDR3 DNA sequence: TGTGCCAGCAACGAAGGGCCAGGGGGCATAAATGAGCAGTTCTTC.

This chain connects TRBV11-1 to TRBJ1-1; tentatively, D is TRBD1 (6 bases). CDR1 SGHAT and CDR2 FQDESV come from the germline V gene (reference sequence). The ends were cut back, 5 bases at V and 6 bases at J, with 13 bases in the middle. CDR3 size: 13 residues. In DNA, the CDR3 is TGTGCCAGCAGCGCTCTAGGACAGCCTGAAGCTTTCTTT. Protein product: CASSALGQPEAFF. The variable domain in full, completed from reference TRBV11-1 and TRBJ1-1, reads EAEVAQSPRYKITEKSQAVAFWCDPISGHATLYWYRQILGQGPELLVQFQDESVVDDSQLPKDRFSAERLKGVDSTLKIQPAELGDSAMYLCASSALGQPEAFFGQGTRLTVV.

The J gene is TRBJ2-1, the V gene TRBV2, with TRBD1 matching 7 bases. This CDR3 is built from 15 residues. Per germline, CDR1 SNHLY and CDR2 FYNNEI. J was trimmed by 4 bases and V by 6 bases; bases with no gene match: 9. This CDR3 reads CASSFGQVRYNEQFF. The CDR3 DNA reads as TGTGCCAGCAGCTTTGGACAGGTCCGGTACAATGAGCAGTTCTTC.

This clonotype was detected many times. The rearrangement links TRBV7-9 to TRBJ1-1, with a tentative D call TRBD1 (6 bases). With 5 bases removed from V and 1 base from J, the gap between germline ends came to 11 bases. CDR3 size: 14 residues. Germline lookup yields CDR1 SEHNR and CDR2 FQNEAQ (reference sequence). The CDR3 loop reads CASSLDSPNTEAFF. The CDR3 region has the DNA TGTGCCAGCAGCCTGGACAGTCCGAACACTGAAGCTTTCTTT.

The sample holds many counts of this clonotype. This rearrangement joins TRBV6-1 to TRBJ2-7; 11 positions match TRBD1. CDR3 length equals 14 residues. From germline, CDR1 is MNHNS and CDR2 SASEGT. The V and J ends lost 6 bases and 0 bases, in that order; junction bases with no gene match: 1. In nucleotides, the CDR3 is TGTGCCAGCAGGGGGACAGGGGGCTCCTACGAGCAGTACGTC. Encoded protein: CASRGTGGSYEQYV.

This clonotype appeared a few times. The chain couples TRBV6-1 to TRBJ2-3, with 15 bases matching TRBD2. The CDR3 length is 18 residues. Germline CDR1 reads MNHNS; CDR2 reads SASEGT. V was pared by 6 bases and J by 2 bases, with 9 bases of the junction left unmatched. In nucleotides, the CDR3 is TGTGCCAGCAGATTAGGGTGGACTAGCGGGGGGGTCACAGATACGCAGTATTTT. This translates into CASRLGWTSGGVTDTQYF.

The chain employs TRBV20-1 and TRBJ2-5; no clear D. CDR1 and CDR2 (germline): DFQATT, SNEGSKA (reference sequence). Trimming left V 6 bases short and J 4 bases short, with 9 bases between. CDR3 length equals 11 residues. CDR3 nucleotides: TGCAGTGCGGTGGTCAGAGAGACCCAGTACTTC. Protein product: CSAVVRETQYF.

V gene TRBV7-9 combines with J gene TRBJ2-3, with 9 bases that match TRBD1. CDR1 is SEHNR and CDR2 is FQNEAQ in the germline V gene (reference sequence). The CDR3 has 16 amino acids. Trimming at V came to 3 bases and at J to 5 bases, leaving 9 bases not matched to a gene. As DNA, the CDR3 is TGTGCCAGCAGCTTCGAACAGGGGGCAAGGAAAGATACGCAGTATTTT. Translated, it gives CASSFEQGARKDTQYF. The whole variable domain, filled in from reference TRBV7-9 and TRBJ2-3, reads DTGVSQNPRHKITKRGQNVTFRCDPISEHNRLYWYRQTLGQGPEFLTYFQNEAQLEKSRLLSDRFSAERPKGSFSTLEIQRTEQGDSAMYLCASSFEQGARKDTQYFGPGTRLTVL.

This clonotype was detected ten times or more. The chain carries TRBV6-1 and TRBJ2-5; TRBD2 might be the D (5 bases). The germline gives CDR1 MNHNS, CDR2 SASEGT. The CDR3 is made up of 14 amino acids. Trimming shortened V by 6 bases and J by 0 bases, and 11 bases separated the two germline ends. The CDR3: CASRDWTYQETQYF. CDR3 in DNA: TGTGCCAGCAGGGATTGGACTTACCAAGAGACCCAGTACTTC.

This chain links TRBV7-9 with TRBJ2-1, with unresolved D. The CDR3 runs 13 residues. Per the germline V gene, CDR1 is SEHNR and CDR2 is FQNEAQ (reference sequence). The CDR3 loop reads CTTTALSDNEQFF. Written as DNA, the CDR3 is TGTACCACCACAGCGCTGAGCGACAATGAGCAGTTCTTC. Supplemented by reference TRBV7-9 and TRBJ2-1, the full variable domain reads DTGVSQNPRHKITKRGQNVTFRCDPISEHNRLYWYRQTLGQGPEFLTYFQNEAQLEKSRLLSDRFSAERPKGSFSTLEIQRTEQGDSAMYLCTTTALSDNEQFFGPGTRLTVL.

V gene TRBV7-9 combines with J gene TRBJ2-1; TRBD2 matches 10 bases. The CDR3 is 15 residues long. Germline CDR1 reads SEHNR; CDR2 reads FQNEAQ (reference sequence). V gave up 3 bases and J gave up 9 bases; unmatched junction bases: 8. The CDR3 spells CASSFTAGGRSEQFF. In DNA, the CDR3 is TGTGCCAGCAGCTTTACAGCGGGGGGGCGAAGTGAGCAGTTCTTC.

The chain uses TRBV24-1 and TRBJ2-3, with TRBD1 matching over 11 bases. The CDR3 has 16 residues. Germline values: CDR1 KGHDR, CDR2 SFDVKD. V shed 1 base, J shed 5 bases, and the junction held 4 bases outside the gene matches. This CDR3 reads CATSDLGTGGGDTQYF. CDR3 DNA sequence: TGTGCCACCAGTGATTTAGGGACAGGGGGAGGAGATACGCAGTATTTT.

This clonotype has ten or more counts. The V and J genes are TRBV4-1 and TRBJ2-1, with 11 nucleotides matching TRBD2. Losses at the gene ends were 0 bases for V and 1 base for J; bases not matched to a gene: 14. The length of the CDR3 is 21 residues. In germline, CDR1 is MGHRA, CDR2 YSYEKL. The CDR3 is CASSQDRGSGGAIGSYNEQFF. The CDR3, as DNA: TGCGCCAGCAGCCAAGATCGCGGTAGCGGGGGGGCCATCGGTTCCTACAATGAGCAGTTCTTC.

This clonotype showed up just a few times. V is TRBV20-1 and J is TRBJ2-2; no clear D. Trimming shortened V by 2 bases and J by 0 bases, and 7 bases separated the two germline ends. Germline V lookup: CDR1 DFQATT, CDR2 SNEGSKA (reference sequence). There are 14 residues in the CDR3. CDR3 region: CSARIHPNTGELFF. CDR3 nucleotides: TGCAGTGCTAGAATTCACCCGAACACCGGGGAGCTGTTTTTT.

This clonotype has only a few counts. The V and J genes are TRBV6-6 and TRBJ2-2; 9 bases line up with TRBD1. V lost 2 bases and J lost 4; bases outside the gene matches: 5. The CDR3 runs 16 residues. Germline CDR1 MNHNY, CDR2 SVGAGI (reference sequence). CDR3 coding DNA: TGTGCCAGCAGTTACGGGACAGGGTTAGGCACCGGGGAGCTGTTTTTT. Protein product: CASSYGTGLGTGELFF.

This clonotype was seen ten or more times. This chain joins TRBV7-9 and TRBJ2-1; D gene unclear. Germline loops: CDR1 SEHNR, CDR2 FQNEAQ (reference sequence). The CDR3 spans 11 residues. V gave up 2 bases and J gave up 9 bases, with 5 bases separating them. As DNA, the CDR3 is TGTGCCAGCAGCTTATATAGTGAGCAGTTCTTC. It encodes CASSLYSEQFF.

The chain carries TRBV6-1 and TRBJ2-5; possibly TRBD2 for D (7 bases). The germline V and J ends were trimmed by 8 bases and 1 base, with 14 bases remaining between them. CDR1 is MNHNS and CDR2 is SASEGT in the germline V gene. This CDR3 is built from 14 residues. For the CDR3, the DNA is TGTGCCAGCCCTGGGGGGGCCACCCAAGAGACCCAGTACTTC. Its translation is CASPGGATQETQYF.

This clonotype occurred many times. The chain links TRBV27 to TRBJ1-5; TRBD1 might be the D (5 bases). Germline V lookup: CDR1 MNHEY, CDR2 SMNVEV (reference sequence). CDR3 length equals 15 residues. Trimming removed 5 bases at V and 7 bases at J, with 18 bases between. The CDR3 sequence is CASSIRPGGGQPQHF. The CDR3 DNA sequence: TGTGCCAGCAGTATACGCCCCGGGGGTGGCCAGCCCCAGCATTTT.

This clonotype was seen many times. This sequence joins TRBV12-3 or TRBV12-4 and TRBJ2-1, with D uncertain. The CDR3 has 14 residues. Trimming removed 7 bases from V and 0 bases from J, with 10 bases in between. For the CDR3, the DNA is TGTGCCAGCAACCCAGGAGTCTCCTACAATGAGCAGTTCTTC. Translated, it gives CASNPGVSYNEQFF.

A few counts support this clonotype. A much larger clone lies a single base off, so this may be a read error. This chain links TRBV20-1 with TRBJ1-1; TRBD1 agrees at 7 bases. From germline, CDR1 is DFQATT and CDR2 SNEGSKA (reference sequence). Trimming removed 6 bases from V and 9 bases from J; junction bases left unmatched: 13. The CDR3 loop spans 13 amino acids. The DNA for the CDR3 is TGCAGTGCAGTCAGGATGACAGGGAGTAAAGCTTTCTTT. Protein sequence: CSAVRMTGSKAFF.

On this clonotype itself: Just one base apart from a much larger clone, this may be a read error. The CDR3 DNA reads TGCAGTGCTAGTTCGAGGAATGAGCAGTTCTTC. Protein: CSASSRNEQFF. This chain joins TRBV20-1 and TRBJ2-1; D unclear. CDR1 is DFQATT, CDR2 SNEGSKA, per germline (reference sequence). CDR3 length: 11 residues. Between the trimmed V and J ends, which lost 3 bases and 7 bases, there was a span of 7 bases.

The chain couples TRBV7-9 to TRBJ1-2; the match to TRBD1 covers 8 bases. This CDR3 has 14 residues. Germline V gives CDR1 SEHNR, CDR2 FQNEAQ (reference sequence). The ends lost 5 bases at V and 4 bases at J; junction bases unmatched: 6. The CDR3 region is CASSLGQGSYGYTF. The CDR3 DNA sequence: TGTGCCAGCAGCCTCGGACAGGGAAGCTATGGCTACACCTTC.

V usage is TRBV7-9 and J usage is TRBJ2-5; 12 nucleotides align to TRBD2. This CDR3 has 14 residues. Germline CDR1 SEHNR, CDR2 FQNEAQ (reference sequence). The junction had 3 bases not matched to a gene; V was cut back by 8 bases and J by 2 bases. The CDR3 sequence is CASATSGGQETQYF. In nucleotides, the CDR3 is TGTGCCAGCGCGACTAGCGGGGGACAAGAGACCCAGTACTTC.

In its sample, this clonotype was seen many times. The chain combines TRBV20-1 with TRBJ1-1; no clear D. V shed 6 bases and J shed 0 bases, with 11 bases lying between them. The length of the CDR3 is 13 residues. Per germline, CDR1 DFQATT and CDR2 SNEGSKA (reference sequence). The CDR3 reads CSAVRGLNTEAFF. The CDR3 nucleotides are TGCAGTGCCGTTAGAGGGCTGAACACTGAAGCTTTCTTT.

The chain uses TRBV5-1 and TRBJ1-5; unclear D gene. The CDR3 runs 15 residues. Per germline, CDR1 SGHRS and CDR2 YFSETQ. V lost 4 bases to trimming and J lost 0 bases, with 11 bases between them. CDR3 DNA: TGCGCCAGCAGCCGCACCGGAGATAGCAATCAGCCCCAGCATTTT. Translated, it gives CASSRTGDSNQPQHF.

The V gene is TRBV5-4, the J gene TRBJ1-1; D unclear. V lost 1 base, J lost 4 bases, and 11 bases lay in between. Germline assignment: CDR1 SGHNT and CDR2 YYREEE (reference sequence). CDR3 length: 14 amino acids. The CDR3 region is CASSLSGLSTEAFF. The CDR3 DNA reads TGTGCCAGCAGCTTGTCCGGACTGAGCACTGAAGCTTTCTTT.

Ten or more counts support this clonotype. The gene calls are TRBV2 and TRBJ2-3, with no clear D. V was trimmed by 7 bases and J by 2 bases, leaving 10 bases between them. The CDR3 sequence is 13 residues long. Per germline, CDR1 SNHLY and CDR2 FYNNEI. Written as DNA, the CDR3 is TGTGCCAGCATGAAGATAGACACAGATACGCAGTATTTT. Translated: CASMKIDTDTQYF.